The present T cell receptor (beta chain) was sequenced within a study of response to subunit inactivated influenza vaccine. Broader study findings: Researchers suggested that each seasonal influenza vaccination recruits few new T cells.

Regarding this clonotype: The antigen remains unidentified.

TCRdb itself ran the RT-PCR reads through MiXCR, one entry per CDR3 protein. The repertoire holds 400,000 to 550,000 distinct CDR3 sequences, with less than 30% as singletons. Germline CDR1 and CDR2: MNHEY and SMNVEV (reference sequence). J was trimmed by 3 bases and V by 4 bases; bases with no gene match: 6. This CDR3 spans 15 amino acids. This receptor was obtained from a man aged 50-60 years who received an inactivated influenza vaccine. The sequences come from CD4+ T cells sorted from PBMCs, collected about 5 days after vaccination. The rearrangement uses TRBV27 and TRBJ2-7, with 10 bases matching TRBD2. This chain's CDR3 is CASSSLAGVVYEQYF. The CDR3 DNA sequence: TGTGCCAGCAGTTCGCTAGCGGGAGTGGTCTACGAGCAGTACTTC.